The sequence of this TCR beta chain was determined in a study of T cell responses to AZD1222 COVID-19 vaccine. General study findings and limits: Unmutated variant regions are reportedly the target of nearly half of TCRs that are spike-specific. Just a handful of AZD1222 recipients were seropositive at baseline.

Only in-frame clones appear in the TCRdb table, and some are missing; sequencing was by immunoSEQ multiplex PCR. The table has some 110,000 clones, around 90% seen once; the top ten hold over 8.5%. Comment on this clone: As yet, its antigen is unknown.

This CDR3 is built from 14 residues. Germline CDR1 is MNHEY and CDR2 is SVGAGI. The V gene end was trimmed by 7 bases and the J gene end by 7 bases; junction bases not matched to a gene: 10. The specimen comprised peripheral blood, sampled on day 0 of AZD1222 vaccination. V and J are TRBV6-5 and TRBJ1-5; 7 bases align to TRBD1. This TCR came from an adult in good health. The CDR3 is CASIPGQRTQPQHF. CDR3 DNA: TGTGCCAGCATCCCGGGACAGCGGACGCAGCCCCAGCATTTT.